This T cell receptor (beta chain) was captured by sequencing in a study of CD8 T cells in Susac syndrome (dated by TCRdb to between 2018 and 2021). Regarding the complete study: Among the sequenced Susac syndrome patients, about six had clinically active disease and eight or nine were in clinical remission. At blood withdrawal, Susac syndrome patients were therapy-naive, treated with corticosteroids (with IVIg additionally given to some), or treated with IVIg alone. The study used repertoire sequencing to test whether antigen drove CD8+ T cell activation and differentiation in Susac syndrome.

RNA was extracted using the RNeasy kit, and roughly 0.5 to 1 ug of the RNA was reverse transcribed with random hexamers. The immunoSEQ multiplex PCR assay, which covers 54 Vbeta and 13 Jbeta segments, was used to amplify TCR beta CDR3 regions. To correct PCR amplification bias, a synthetic template baseline was used for both primer optimization and computational correction. Concerning the study's data processing: Reads were assigned to V, D and J genes according to IMGT and analyzed in immunoSEQ Analyzer, with only productive sequences retained. Clonality was computed as one minus Shannon entropy normalized by log2 of the number of productive unique sequences. For each patient and control, public and private clones were evaluated among the 100 most prevalent clones. Susac-specific clones were defined as absent from healthy and MS cohorts, 850 to 1,300 published viral clones and other ImmuneACCESS disease sequences. Clones were called with MiXCR by TCRdb after fastp trimmed the public reads at Q25, and only in-frame beta chains were retained. Each CDR3 protein gets just one entry, which takes the most common genes and DNA from the rows behind it. Clone size and V and J calls follow TCRdb, not the original study. The sample profile shows tens of thousands of distinct CDR3 sequences; 93% of them were found once. The ten largest clones represent roughly 0.16% of the sample.

Peripheral blood CD8+ and CD4+ T cells from healthy donors, Susac syndrome patients and multiple sclerosis patients were profiled by high-throughput TCR beta sequencing. The Susac syndrome patients fulfilled recently defined diagnostic criteria for definite or probable disease. Bulk CD8+ and CD4+ T cells were purified by magnetic negative isolation, whereas CD8+ TEMRA cells were enriched by FACS. Blood was collected in EDTA tubes and processed within 24 hours, with PBMCs isolated through density gradient centrifugation. PBMCs intended for TCR sequencing were cryopreserved in liquid nitrogen and thawed later in a water bath at 37 degrees C. The sorted or isolated CD4+, CD8+ and CD8+ TEMRA cells reached a purity of at least 90%. Note on this clonotype: Its antigen is not yet known. The sample holds no much larger clone one base away, and base qualities are not on file.

Summary of the overall study and its limitations: No clonal expansion was detected in the CD4+ T cell repertoire of Susac syndrome patients. The TCR sequencing and HLA analysis was acknowledged to have included a relatively small number of individuals.

Sequences DFQATT (CDR1) and SNEGSKA (CDR2) are obtained from the germline V gene (reference sequence). V drops 5 bases and J drops 4 bases, leaving 12 bases in between. Its CDR3 holds 13 amino acids, cysteine through phenylalanine. Left in the record is the CDR3 DNA by itself, 39 bases read in frame from the first base. The receptor was isolated from a human donor with Susac syndrome. Sequenced input: CD4+ T cells from PBMCs. The chain is encoded by TRBV20-1 joined to TRBJ1-5; the D gene remains uncertain. The CDR3 is CSAAGSRNQPQHF. The bases read TGCAGTGCTGCGGGGTCTAGGAATCAGCCCCAGCATTTT.